This T cell receptor beta chain was retrieved from a study of response to subunit inactivated influenza vaccine. Study results and limitations: The authors proposed limited new T cell recruitment per seasonal influenza vaccination.

This CDR3 spans 17 amino acids. Between the trimmed V and J ends, which lost 2 bases and 1 base, there was a span of 16 bases. Germline lookup yields CDR1 KGHSH and CDR2 LQKENI. This clonotype was found a few times. Its antigen is currently unknown. Via MiXCR, TCRdb re-called the RT-PCR reads, giving one row per CDR3 protein. The repertoire consists of fewer than 600,000 distinct CDR3 sequences, with around 7.9% occurring once and the leading ten covering under 15%. This sequence originates from a man between 50 and 69 years old who received an inactivated influenza vaccine. Source: PBMCs from blood, taken less than 30 months after vaccination. V is TRBV18 and J is TRBJ2-3; the D gene is possibly TRBD2 (6 bases). The CDR3 bases are TGTGCCAGCTCACCAATGCGCGGCAGGGAGGGCACAGATACGCAGTATTTT. Its translation: CASSPMRGREGTDTQYF.